This T cell receptor (beta chain) was observed in a study of cytomegalovirus exposure and HLA in healthy donors. V was shortened by 4 bases and J by 5 bases, with 7 bases between the two germline ends. The CDR3 spans 12 residues. CDR1 SGHDT and CDR2 YYEEEE come from the germline V gene. A multiplex PCR was run with 60 Vbeta primers and 13 Jbeta primers. Sequenced by immunoSEQ multiplex PCR; TCRdb stores in-frame clones only, minus some. Among roughly 92,000 clones listed, approximately 7.6% were seen once. Sequencing input: PBMCs. J is TRBJ2-4 and V is TRBV5-6; D may be TRBD1 (5 bases). The TCR was taken from a man aged 50 or older in good health and CMV-seronegative. The CDR3 protein is CASSQTENIQYF. The CDR3, as DNA: TGTGCCAGCAGCCAGACAGAAAACATTCAGTACTTC.